The next 12 T cell receptor beta chains were all read from a single sample in a study of CD8 T cells in ankylosing spondylitis. TCRdb reprocessed the 5' RACE reads with MiXCR, giving one entry per CDR3 protein. The table shows 250,000 to 300,000 distinct CDR3 sequences, with about 20% occurring only once. The specimen sequenced was blood, either unsorted or a sorted T cell fraction (not recorded which). The receptors were sampled from a male donor with ankylosing spondylitis or in good health (not recorded which).

J is TRBJ2-3 and V is TRBV29-1; 7 bases map to TRBD2. Looked up from germline, CDR1 is SQVTM and CDR2 is ANQGSEA. Trimming removed 4 bases from V and 4 bases from J; junction bases left unmatched: 5. CDR3 size: 13 residues. CDR3 in DNA: TGCAGCGTTGTGCGGGAGTTGGCAGATACGCAGTATTTT. It is translated as CSVVRELADTQYF.

This clonotype was counted at least ten times. J is TRBJ2-1 and V is TRBV7-9; TRBD1 is a possible D gene (6 bases). The CDR3 contains 13 residues. Germline V CDR1 and CDR2: SEHNR, FQNEAQ (reference sequence). Trimming shortened V by 4 bases and J by 8 bases, and 12 bases separated the two germline ends. For the CDR3, the DNA is TGTGCCAGCAGCTCCTCACAGGGACATGAGCAGTTCTTC. Its protein is CASSSSQGHEQFF.

This clonotype was seen ten or more times. The rearrangement uses TRBV29-1 and TRBJ2-1, with 11 bases aligning to TRBD2. Germline V gene sequence: CDR1 SQVTM, CDR2 ANQGSEA. The V and J ends lost 3 bases and 7 bases, in that order; junction bases with no gene match: 2. The CDR3 sequence is 13 residues long. The CDR3 is CSVELAGGNEQFF. The CDR3 coding sequence is TGCAGCGTTGAGCTAGCGGGAGGTAATGAGCAGTTCTTC.

In this sample, this clonotype turned up many times. V gene TRBV20-1 combines with J gene TRBJ2-1, with 7 nucleotides matching TRBD1. The CDR3 has 13 residues. V lost 5 bases, J lost 4 bases, and 5 bases stayed unmatched. The germline CDR1 and CDR2 sequences are DFQATT and SNEGSKA (reference sequence). CDR3 DNA sequence: TGCAGTGCTCTTGACAGGGATTACAATGAGCAGTTCTTC. Translated: CSALDRDYNEQFF.

The chain joins TRBV27 to TRBJ2-1; D remains ambiguous. Trimming stripped 5 bases from V and 0 bases from J, with 11 bases between. CDR3 length: 15 residues. Germline lookup yields CDR1 MNHEY and CDR2 SMNVEV (reference sequence). In DNA form, the CDR3 reads TGTGCCAGCAGTGAGATACAGAGCTCCTACAATGAGCAGTTCTTC. Protein product: CASSEIQSSYNEQFF.

For this clonotype: A much more abundant neighbour one base away suggests this may be a read error. The chain employs TRBV29-1 and TRBJ2-3, with 8 bases identical to TRBD1. With V trimmed by 4 bases and J by 3 bases, 15 bases remained unmatched. This CDR3 is built from 17 residues. Germline CDR1 reads SQVTM; CDR2 reads ANQGSEA. This CDR3 is CSVGCYLDRVLTDTQYF. In nucleotides, the CDR3 is TGCAGCGTTGGCTGTTATTTGGACAGGGTATTAACAGATACGCAGTATTTT.

This clonotype has a count of ten or more. This chain joins TRBV29-1 and TRBJ2-1, with D possibly called TRBD1 or TRBD2 (5 bases each). The ends were cut back, 7 bases at V and 4 bases at J, with 8 bases in the middle. Germline values: CDR1 SQVTM, CDR2 ANQGSEA. The CDR3 totals 11 residues. The CDR3: CSGDAYNEQFF. The CDR3 region has the DNA TGCAGCGGGGACGCGTACAATGAGCAGTTCTTC.

At least ten counts were recorded for this clonotype. The chain uses TRBV29-1 and TRBJ2-3; unclear D gene. The germline V and J ends were trimmed by 2 bases and 0 bases, with 9 bases remaining between them. Germline values: CDR1 SQVTM, CDR2 ANQGSEA. This CDR3 is built from 14 residues. The CDR3 DNA reads TGCAGCGTTGAACCGGTACTTAGCACAGATACGCAGTATTTT. Amino acid sequence: CSVEPVLSTDTQYF.

This clonotype was seen more than once but under ten times. The V gene is TRBV10-2, the J gene TRBJ1-6, with D unclear. Trimming left V 7 bases short and J 9 bases short, with 13 bases between. The CDR3 is 13 amino acids. CDR1 and CDR2 from the germline V gene are WSHSY and SAAADI. The CDR3 DNA sequence: TGCGCCAGCACGGCGGTTGGTGGTTCACCCCTCCACTTT. It specifies CASTAVGGSPLHF.

In this sample, this clonotype turned up once. This chain joins TRBV2 and TRBJ1-1; 10 bases line up with TRBD1. Germline CDR1 and CDR2: SNHLY and FYNNEI. This CDR3 spans 13 amino acids. The junction had 10 bases not matched to a gene; V was cut back by 11 bases and J by 7 bases. CDR3 sequence reads: CAGVTGGQGEAFF. DNA of the CDR3: TGTGCCGGGGTGACAGGGGGCCAGGGTGAAGCTTTCTTT.

This clonotype was seen ten or more times. The rearrangement joins TRBV29-1 to TRBJ2-3, with 7 nucleotides matching TRBD1. Germline V gene sequence: CDR1 SQVTM, CDR2 ANQGSEA. This CDR3 is built from 13 residues. V gave up 4 bases and J gave up 0 bases; unmatched junction bases: 1. This chain's CDR3 is CSVGDSSTDTQYF. In nucleotides, the CDR3 is TGCAGCGTTGGGGACAGTAGCACAGATACGCAGTATTTT.

The chain links TRBV7-3 to TRBJ2-5; TRBD1 matches 9 bases. The CDR3 loop spans 15 amino acids. V trimming: 5 bases; J trimming: 4 bases; junction bases outside the gene matches: 8. Germline CDR1 reads SGHTA; CDR2 reads FQGTGA. For the CDR3, the DNA is TGTGCCAGCAGCCCAGAGGGGACAGGGATAGAGACCCAGTACTTC. Translating it yields CASSPEGTGIETQYF.